This TCR beta chain appears in the sequencing data of a study of T cells in Graves' hyperthyroidism and ophthalmopathy (dated by TCRdb to the late 2010s). About the full investigation: Peripheral blood was collected at initial diagnosis, before any treatment. A discovery cohort of about a hundred patients, roughly 45 with Graves' ophthalmopathy and approximately 60 with stable Graves' hyperthyroidism, was used to find distinguishing TCR V-J signatures. An independent validation cohort of about 19 hyperthyroidism patients and 17 patients who later progressed to ophthalmopathy tested prospective prediction of ophthalmopathy. For training and testing, the 100 or so patients in the discovery cohort were randomly divided in a 7:3 ratio. The study also compared thyroid tissue and blood T-cell repertoires from 6 or 7 Graves' hyperthyroidism patients. After blood sampling, hyperthyroidism patients were treated with methimazole at a starting dose of 30 mg daily, and ophthalmopathy patients were treated with high-dose intravenous methylprednisolone. According to the paper, TCR Vbeta CDR3 sequencing was carried out on 135 peripheral blood samples, which came from fewer than 50 ophthalmopathy, under 80 hyperthyroidism and about 17 progressor patients. The full study reports these points: In validation, progression to ophthalmopathy was predicted by the model with 55% to 71% sensitivity and 72.22% specificity, a median of around 5.9 months before onset. A model built on a 13 V-J signature distinguished ophthalmopathy from stable hyperthyroidism, reaching around 88% sensitivity and under 84% specificity in cross-validation and 80%/75% in testing. No statistical method was used to set the sample size in advance, and investigators knew the group allocation. Blood samples also contained most of the expanded thyroid clonotypes (frequency above 0.001), which suggests that blood repertoires may reflect thyroid immune responses.

Hyperthyroidism patients were newly diagnosed, with disease duration under 2 months, and aged 18 to 65 years. The study excluded patients with uncontrolled infections, other autoimmune diseases, pregnancy or lactation. Diagnoses were based on clinical symptoms, serum thyroxine and TRAb, thyroid ultrasound and orbital computed tomography. Blood from progressor patients was collected at the time of first diagnosis with hyperthyroidism, before any ophthalmopathy symptoms had appeared. PBMCs were separated from roughly 10 ml of fresh peripheral blood using Ficoll-Paque density gradient centrifugation. Patients classed as progressors first received a Graves' hyperthyroidism diagnosis and then went on to develop ophthalmopathy during follow-up. Total RNA was extracted with Trizol reagent, and quality was checked on an Agilent 2100 Bioanalyzer. For CDR1 and CDR2, the germline V gene lists MGHRA and YSYEKL. The CDR3 has 15 amino acids, counting the end cysteine and phenylalanine. The CDR3 DNA has 45 bases and is translated from base 1. Cut back by 2 bases and 4 bases, the V and J ends lie 13 bases apart.

The TCR beta CDR3 regions were amplified from the RNA transcripts. The first round of RT-PCR for the TCR CDR3 was performed with the HTBI primer set and the Qiagen OneStep RT-PCR kit. The libraries were constructed in a second round of multiplex PCR and then size-selected and purified. Libraries were sequenced paired-end with 100 bp reads on an Illumina HiSeq2000. The study's own analysis went as follows. SOAPnuke was used to process the raw data, with reads discarded if the reads contained adapters or uncalled bases, had a mean Phred below 15, or lacked an exact constant-primer or identifier match. COPE v1.2.5 was used to merge high-quality paired reads, and clonotypes were defined as unique nucleotide sequences. Clonotypes were aligned to IMGT TRBV, TRBD and TRBJ reference segments using MiTCR v1.1. The analysis included only V-J combinations with a frequency above 0.0001, which together covered more than 99% of the repertoires. The TCS score was defined as the ratio of F50 (clonal expansion) to E x V (chaos), calculated using BLOSUM62-based TCRdist between CDR3 peptides within each V-J. Welch's t-statistics and random forest reduced around 550 V-J features to 13, which were used in a naive Bayes classifier (R e1071). TCRdb redid the processing of the public reads, applying fastp at Q25 and MiXCR, and retained in-frame beta chains. When rows share a CDR3 protein, they turn into one entry using the most common DNA and genes. TCRdb's processing, not the authors', yielded these V and J calls. In all, the sample holds under 450,000 distinct CDR3 sequences, and about 14% of those were seen once. Together, the top ten hold roughly 20% of the sample.

This clonotype showed up many times. The antigen this receptor binds is unknown. No much larger clone is present one base from it, and per-base qualities are unavailable. This TCR was recovered from a man younger than 40 with Graves' hyperthyroidism that later progressed to Graves' ophthalmopathy. Sequences were obtained from blood. The V gene is TRBV4-1 and the J gene is TRBJ2-3, with the D segment identity uncertain. The DNA sequence is given as TGCGCCAGCAGCCAACTGGTAGCACTGGCAGATACGCAGTATTTT. It specifies CASSQLVALADTQYF.